A single sample is the source of the 13 T cell receptor beta chains below, sequenced in a study of blood T cell repertoires in COVID-19. Sequencing was performed with immunoSEQ multiplex PCR; in TCRdb, only in-frame clones are kept and a portion is missing. The sample records 330,000 or so clones, 88% being singletons. What was sequenced was PBMCs or T cells enriched from blood (not recorded which). These receptors were taken from a woman aged 30 to 39 who had been exposed to COVID-19.

The CDR3 spells CASSLDAALAKNIQYF. For the CDR3, the DNA is TGTGCCAGCAGCTTGGATGCGGCCCTAGCCAAAAACATTCAGTACTTC. This chain uses TRBV5-4 with TRBJ2-4; the D is unclear. Germline V lookup: CDR1 SGHNT, CDR2 YYREEE (reference sequence). The CDR3 covers 16 residues. V lost 0 bases and J 0 bases, leaving 10 bases between the germline ends.

The chain joins TRBV6-5 to TRBJ1-4; no clear D. Germline-derived CDR1 and CDR2 are MNHEY and SVGAGI. CDR3 length equals 11 residues. Trimming pared 6 bases from V and 10 bases from J, leaving 9 bases between. In DNA form, the CDR3 reads TGTGCCAGCAGCCCCGGCGGAAAACTGTTTTTT. Protein sequence: CASSPGGKLFF.

The V and J genes are TRBV5-1 and TRBJ2-2, with TRBD1 as a possible D gene (5 bases). The CDR3 consists of 13 residues. Looked up from germline, CDR1 is SGHRS and CDR2 is YFSETQ. V lost 0 bases and J lost 6, with 6 bases in between. The CDR3 bases are TGCGCCAGCAGCTTGGAGGGGCCCGGGGAGCTGTTTTTT. Encoded protein: CASSLEGPGELFF.

This clone was recorded a few times. CDR3 DNA: TGTGCCACCAGCAGGTACCCCGCTGGAGAGAACACTGAAGCTTTCTTT. Translating it yields CATSRYPAGENTEAFF. V usage is TRBV15 and J usage is TRBJ1-1; no firm D call. CDR3 length: 16 residues. Germline lookup yields CDR1 LNHNV and CDR2 YYDKDF (reference sequence). V dropped 3 bases and J dropped 1 base, with 15 bases sitting between them.

The gene calls are TRBV25-1 and TRBJ2-3; tentative D call: TRBD2 (6 bases). V was pared by 2 bases and J by 8 bases, with 17 bases between. In germline, CDR1 is MGHDK, CDR2 SYGVNS. This CDR3 has 15 residues. CDR3: CASSEALRLRGTQYF. The CDR3 DNA is TGTGCCAGCAGTGAAGCATTAAGGCTGCGGGGTACGCAGTATTTT.

The J gene is TRBJ1-1, the V gene TRBV5-6, with D uncertain. The germline CDR1 and CDR2 sequences are SGHDT and YYEEEE. This CDR3 is built from 14 residues. V shed 0 bases and J shed 4 bases, with 10 bases lying between them. The CDR3 sequence: CASSLVEGLTEAFF. Written as DNA, the CDR3 is TGTGCCAGCAGCTTGGTGGAGGGCCTCACTGAAGCTTTCTTT. The full variable domain, with the rest looked up from reference TRBV5-6 and TRBJ1-1, is DAGVTQSPTHLIKTRGQQVTLRCSPKSGHDTVSWYQQALGQGPQFIFQYYEEEERQRGNFPDRFSGHQFPNYSSELNVNALLLGDSALYLCASSLVEGLTEAFFGQGTRLTVV.

The rearrangement links TRBV10-1 to TRBJ2-3; TRBD2 agrees at 14 bases. CDR1 and CDR2 from the germline V gene are WNHNN and SYGVQD (reference sequence). Trimming took 6 bases from V and 6 from J; bases not matched to a gene: 8. The CDR3 covers 16 residues. The CDR3 sequence: CASSVGLAGDHDTQYF. The DNA of the CDR3 is TGCGCCAGCAGCGTGGGACTAGCGGGGGATCACGATACGCAGTATTTT.

This clone was detected only once. The chain has TRBV7-8 and TRBJ2-7; 10 nucleotides agree with TRBD1. With 5 bases clipped from V and 2 bases from J, the junction kept 6 bases outside the gene matches. The length of the CDR3 is 15 residues. CDR1 is SGHVS and CDR2 is FQNEAQ in the germline V gene. This CDR3 is CASSPSGTGAYEQYF. For the CDR3, the DNA is TGTGCCAGCAGCCCGTCCGGGACAGGGGCCTACGAGCAGTACTTC.

The count of this clone is one. The chain combines TRBV7-9 with TRBJ2-7, with 9 bases aligning to TRBD1. V was pared by 5 bases and J by 4 bases, with 15 bases of the junction left unmatched. Germline V CDR1 and CDR2: SEHNR, FQNEAQ (reference sequence). There are 17 residues in the CDR3. CDR3 loop: CASSGGQGNVALYEQYF. For the CDR3, the DNA is TGTGCCAGCAGCGGGGGACAGGGAAATGTGGCGCTGTACGAGCAGTACTTC.

Only one count was recorded for this clone. The gene calls are TRBV30 and TRBJ1-4; D is perhaps TRBD1 (5 bases). The CDR3 totals 14 residues. Germline V gene lookup returns CDR1 GTSNPN and CDR2 SVGIG (reference sequence). The germline V and J ends were trimmed by 0 bases and 8 bases, with 13 bases remaining between them. In DNA, the CDR3 is TGTGCCTGGAGTGTTAGGCAGGGAGGGGAAAAACTGTTTTTT. Its translation is CAWSVRQGGEKLFF.

The CDR3 nucleotides are TGTGCCAGCAGGCGGACAGGCGCCTACGAGCAGTACTTC. The encoded protein is CASRRTGAYEQYF. This rearrangement joins TRBV12-3 or TRBV12-4 to TRBJ2-7; TRBD1 matches 7 bases. CDR3 length: 13 residues. V was pared by 6 bases and J by 2 bases, with 4 bases of the junction left unmatched.

This clone was recorded once. J is TRBJ2-2 and V is TRBV12-3 or TRBV12-4; a possible D gene is TRBD1 (6 bases). The germline V and J ends were trimmed by 8 bases and 5 bases, with 12 bases remaining between them. The CDR3 totals 13 residues. CDR3 sequence (DNA): TGTGCCAGCGTCAACAGGGCTACCGGGGAGCTGTTTTTT. Protein: CASVNRATGELFF.

The chain recombines TRBV7-9 with TRBJ2-2, with 8 bases aligning to TRBD2. The J segment lost 2 bases and the V segment lost 5 bases, leaving 13 bases of the junction unmatched. Germline-derived CDR1 and CDR2 are SEHNR and FQNEAQ (reference sequence). The CDR3 loop spans 18 amino acids. The CDR3 sequence: CASSPKVRVAGNTGELFF. CDR3 sequence (DNA): TGTGCCAGCAGCCCTAAGGTGCGGGTAGCGGGAAACACCGGGGAGCTGTTTTTT.